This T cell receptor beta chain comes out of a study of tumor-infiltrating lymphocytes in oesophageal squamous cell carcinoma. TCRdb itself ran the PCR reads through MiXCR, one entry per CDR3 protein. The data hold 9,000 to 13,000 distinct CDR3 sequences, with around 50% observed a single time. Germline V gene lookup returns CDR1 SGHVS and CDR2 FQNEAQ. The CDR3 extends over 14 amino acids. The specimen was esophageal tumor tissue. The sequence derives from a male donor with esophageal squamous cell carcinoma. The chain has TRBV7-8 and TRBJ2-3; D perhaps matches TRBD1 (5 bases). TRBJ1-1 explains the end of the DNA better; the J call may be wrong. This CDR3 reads CASRVGTLNTEAFF. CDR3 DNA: TGTGCCAGCAGGGTGGGGACCTTGAACACTGAAGCTTTCTTT.